This T cell receptor (beta chain) stems from a study of vaccination and CD4 T cells after COVID-19. Study at large: The stimulus for the cells was overlapping spike peptides derived from SARS-CoV-2, HCoV-NL63, HCoV-OC43 and HCoV-229E.

There are a few counts of this clonotype. Its specificity is unknown. CD4+ T cells that had been cultured provided DNA sequenced with the Oncomine TCR Beta short-read assay. Extraction of genomic DNA was performed on cultured CD4+ T cells. TCRdb redid the calling of the PCR reads with MiXCR, one entry per CDR3 protein. The table shows roughly 9,500 distinct CDR3 sequences, with approximately 61% occurring only once. Stated treatment: roughly 11-day PBMC culture with coronavirus spike peptide pools or control peptides (ViraFEST assay). Sequencing input: CD4+ T cells from blood, cultured in vitro. The TCR originated in a human donor who had recovered from COVID-19.

The CDR3 reads CSARGGQGTGELFF. The DNA of the CDR3 is TGCAGTGCTAGAGGGGGACAGGGCACCGGGGAGCTGTTTTTT. The rearrangement joins TRBV20-1 to TRBJ2-2, with 9 positions matching TRBD1. The length of the CDR3 is 14 residues. V shed 1 base, J shed 4 bases, and the junction held 1 base outside the gene matches. The germline V gene encodes CDR1 DFQATT and CDR2 SNEGSKA (reference sequence).